This paragraph covers one TCR beta chain sequence. Its antigen is not known. Sequence data for DNA of cultured CD4+ T cells were generated by the Oncomine TCR Beta short-read assay. TCRdb recomputed calls from the PCR reads with MiXCR, one row per CDR3 protein. Among 25,000 to 30,000 distinct CDR3 sequences listed, around 60% were seen once. There are 14 residues in the CDR3. CDR1 is WSHSY, CDR2 SAAADI, per germline. Trimming took 6 bases from V and 5 from J, leaving 14 bases between them. This record belongs to a study of vaccination and CD4 T cells after COVID-19. Overall study context: Six men and four women formed the convalescents, two being Hispanic. Post-COVID draws followed diagnosis by a median roughly 100 days (range 35 to 161). General observations from the study: For convalescent patients, 304 of the 307 vaccine-specific clones analyzed were classified as spike mono-reactive.

Sample treatment: approximately 10-day PBMC culture with coronavirus spike peptide pools or control peptides (ViraFEST assay). With 10 ug/ml peptide pools and roughly 10 IU/ml IL-2, PBMCs were cultured at about 2 million per well. The sequences come from CD4+ T cells from blood, cultured in vitro, collected after SARS-CoV-2 vaccination. The chain joins TRBV10-2 to TRBJ2-1; D is perhaps TRBD2 (6 bases). The sequence was collected from a human donor who received a COVID-19 vaccine. CDR3 coding DNA: TGCGCCAGCAGCCTCCCGGGAGCCCACAATGAGCAGTTCTTC. This sequence encodes CASSLPGAHNEQFF.